This TCR beta chain was documented in a study of blood T cell repertoires in COVID-19. Across the study: Acute-phase and convalescent COVID-19 samples originated in the United States, Italy and Spain. Nucleic acid was either cDNA or gDNA, and it came from T cells, B-cell-depleted T cells, or PBMCs.

From germline, CDR1 is SGHTA and CDR2 FQGNSA. This CDR3 has 15 amino acids. Deletions cut 1 base from V and 3 bases from J, with 13 bases between. In the authors' methods: It was from reference gene primer amplification that nucleated cell counts were estimated. TCRdb's table, derived via immunoSEQ multiplex PCR, lists solely in-frame clones and lacks some. V and J calls and clone size are as listed in that table; D and trimming were resolved from the DNA. The sample consists of around 250,000 clones, 80% to 90% of them appearing once. The gene calls are TRBV7-2 and TRBJ2-7, with TRBD1 as a possible D gene (5 bases). The sample consisted of peripheral blood. This TCR came from a woman aged 30 to 39 with active or convalescent COVID-19. The DNA for the CDR3 is TGTGCCAGCAGCTTAGTAGCAGGGCTCCGCTACGAGCAGTACTTC. It is translated as CASSLVAGLRYEQYF.